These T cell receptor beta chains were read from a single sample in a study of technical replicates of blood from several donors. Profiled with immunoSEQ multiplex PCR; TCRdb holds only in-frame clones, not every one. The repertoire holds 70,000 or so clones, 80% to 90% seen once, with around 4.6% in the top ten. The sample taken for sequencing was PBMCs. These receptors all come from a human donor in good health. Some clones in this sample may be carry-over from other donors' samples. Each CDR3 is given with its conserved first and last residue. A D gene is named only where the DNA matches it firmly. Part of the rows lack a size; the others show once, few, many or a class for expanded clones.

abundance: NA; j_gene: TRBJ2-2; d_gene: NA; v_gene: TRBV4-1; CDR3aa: CASSQEVGGGELFF; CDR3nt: TGCGCCAGCAGCCAAGAGGTGGGAGGCGGGGAGCTGTTTTTT
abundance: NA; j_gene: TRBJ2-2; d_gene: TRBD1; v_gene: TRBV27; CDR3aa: CASRATGANTGELFF; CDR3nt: TGTGCCAGCAGAGCGACAGGGGCGAACACCGGGGAGCTGTTTTTT
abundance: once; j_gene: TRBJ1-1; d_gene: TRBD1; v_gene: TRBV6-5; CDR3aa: CASSFLTGKRSEAFF; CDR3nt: TGTGCCAGCAGTTTTTTGACAGGGAAGAGGTCTGAAGCTTTCTTT
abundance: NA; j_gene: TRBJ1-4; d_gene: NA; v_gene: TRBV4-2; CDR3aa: CASSQRQATNEKLFF; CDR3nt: TGTGCCAGCAGCCAGAGACAGGCTACTAATGAAAAACTGTTTTTT
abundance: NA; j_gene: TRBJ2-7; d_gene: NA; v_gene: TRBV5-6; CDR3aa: CASSSVFGSYEQYF; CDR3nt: TGTGCCAGCAGCAGCGTGTTCGGCTCCTACGAGCAGTACTTC
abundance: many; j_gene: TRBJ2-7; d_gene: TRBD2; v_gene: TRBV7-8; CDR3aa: CASRRGGVYEQYF; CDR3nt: TGTGCCAGCAGGCGCGGGGGAGTCTACGAGCAGTACTTC
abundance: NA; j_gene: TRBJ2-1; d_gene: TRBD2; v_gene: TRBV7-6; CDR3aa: CASSLGEGRGYNEQFF; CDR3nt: TGTGCCAGCAGCCTTGGGGAGGGGCGGGGATACAATGAGCAGTTCTTC
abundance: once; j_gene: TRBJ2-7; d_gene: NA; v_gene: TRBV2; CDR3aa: CASRPGGASNEQYF; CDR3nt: TGTGCCAGCAGGCCTGGGGGGGCCTCCAACGAGCAGTACTTC
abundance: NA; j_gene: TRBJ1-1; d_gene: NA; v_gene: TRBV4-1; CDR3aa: CASSRTGFTEAFF; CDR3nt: TGCGCCAGCAGCCGAACAGGGTTCACTGAAGCTTTCTTT
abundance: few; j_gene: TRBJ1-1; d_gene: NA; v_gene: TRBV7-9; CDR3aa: CASTVRADTEAFF; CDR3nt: TGTGCCAGCACCGTGAGGGCGGACACTGAAGCTTTCTTT
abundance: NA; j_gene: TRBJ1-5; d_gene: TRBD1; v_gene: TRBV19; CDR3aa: CASNPIRTGVRSNQPQHF; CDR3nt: TGTGCCAGTAACCCTATACGGACAGGGGTTCGAAGCAATCAGCCCCAGCATTTT
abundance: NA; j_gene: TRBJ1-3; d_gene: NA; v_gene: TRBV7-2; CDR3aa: CASSLAMGGSGNTIYF; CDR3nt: TGTGCCAGCAGCTTAGCGATGGGAGGGTCAGGAAACACCATATATTTT
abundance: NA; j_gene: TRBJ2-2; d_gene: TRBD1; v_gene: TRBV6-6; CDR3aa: CASSLTGGSTGELFF; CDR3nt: TGTGCCAGCAGCCTAACAGGGGGAAGCACCGGGGAGCTGTTTTTT
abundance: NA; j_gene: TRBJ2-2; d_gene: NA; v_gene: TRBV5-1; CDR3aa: CASSLASGLVAGELFF; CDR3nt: TGCGCCAGCAGCTTGGCGTCAGGTCTTGTCGCCGGGGAGCTGTTTTTT
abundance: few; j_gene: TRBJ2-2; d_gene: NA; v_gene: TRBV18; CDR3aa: CASSPLLSGSAGELFF; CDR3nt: TGTGCCAGCTCACCACTTCTGAGCGGTTCAGCAGGGGAGCTGTTTTTT
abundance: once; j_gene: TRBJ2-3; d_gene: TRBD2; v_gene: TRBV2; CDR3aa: CATSTSGRTDTQYF; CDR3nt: TGTGCCACATCTACTAGCGGAAGGACAGATACGCAGTATTTT
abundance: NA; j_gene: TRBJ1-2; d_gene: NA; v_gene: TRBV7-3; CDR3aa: CASELEGVLTPGENYGYTF; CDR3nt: TGTGCCAGCGAACTAGAGGGGGTTCTCACACCCGGCGAGAACTATGGCTACACCTTC
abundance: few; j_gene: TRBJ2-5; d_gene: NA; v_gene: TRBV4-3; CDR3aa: CASSQDWPVSETQYF; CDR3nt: TGCGCCAGCAGCCAAGACTGGCCAGTTAGCGAGACCCAGTACTTC
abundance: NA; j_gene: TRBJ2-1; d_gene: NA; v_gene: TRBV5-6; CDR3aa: CASSYDGLPYNEQFF; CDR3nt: TGTGCCAGCAGCTACGATGGACTACCCTACAATGAGCAGTTCTTC
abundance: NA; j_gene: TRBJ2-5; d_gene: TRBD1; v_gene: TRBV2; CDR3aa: CASSGTGGKQTQYF; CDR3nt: TGTGCCAGCAGTGGAACAGGGGGCAAACAGACCCAGTACTTC
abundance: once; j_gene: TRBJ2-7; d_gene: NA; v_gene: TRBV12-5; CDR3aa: CASCVGQASYEQYF; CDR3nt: TGTGCTTCTTGTGTGGGGCAGGCCTCCTACGAGCAGTACTTC
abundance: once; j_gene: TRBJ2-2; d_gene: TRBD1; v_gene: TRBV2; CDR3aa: CASSRDRGRIGGELFF; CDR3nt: TGTGCCAGCAGCCGGGACAGGGGGCGGATTGGCGGGGAGCTGTTTTTT
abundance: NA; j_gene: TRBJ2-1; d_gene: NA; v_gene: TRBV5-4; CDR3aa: CASSLAFSAVEQFF; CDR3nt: TGTGCCAGCAGCTTGGCCTTTAGCGCAGTTGAGCAGTTCTTC
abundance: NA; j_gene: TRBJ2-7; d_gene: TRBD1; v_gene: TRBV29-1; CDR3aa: CSGGQGKEQYF; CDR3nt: TGCAGCGGGGGACAGGGGAAAGAGCAGTACTTC
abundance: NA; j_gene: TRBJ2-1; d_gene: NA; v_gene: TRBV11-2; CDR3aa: CASSLDGGPGGKEQFF; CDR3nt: TGTGCCAGCAGCTTAGATGGGGGCCCTGGAGGCAAGGAGCAGTTCTTC